What follows are 32 T cell receptor beta chains derived from one specimen sequenced in a study of cytomegalovirus exposure and HLA in healthy donors. PCR primers comprised 60 Vbeta and 13 Jbeta primers. The repertoire was sequenced with immunoSEQ multiplex PCR; TCRdb's copy has only in-frame clones and lacks some. The data contain under 200,000 clones, around 86% of them singletons. The sample taken for sequencing was PBMCs. These receptor sequences come from a human donor in good health.

This chain joins TRBV6-1 and TRBJ1-2, with a tentative D call TRBD1 (5 bases). Germline V CDR1 and CDR2: MNHNS, SASEGT. This CDR3 region has 15 residues. V lost 1 base and J 4 bases, leaving 13 bases between the germline ends. The DNA for the CDR3 is TGTGCCAGCAGTGAAGGGGGGGTACGAGCCTATGGCTACACCTTC. Encoded protein: CASSEGGVRAYGYTF.

This chain joins TRBV19 and TRBJ2-7; TRBD2 aligns across 7 bases. The CDR3 loop spans 17 amino acids. Trimming took 5 bases from V and 3 from J; bases not matched to a gene: 16. In germline, CDR1 is LNHDA, CDR2 SQIVND (reference sequence). This CDR3 is CASSQRIEPGLNYEQYF. The CDR3, as DNA: TGTGCCAGTAGTCAACGCATCGAACCGGGACTAAACTACGAGCAGTACTTC.

This clone was seen more than once but under ten times. The chain couples TRBV7-2 to TRBJ1-6, with 8 positions matching TRBD1. V gave up 0 bases and J gave up 2 bases; unmatched junction bases: 6. CDR3 length: 18 amino acids. Germline V gene data show CDR1 as SGHTA and CDR2 as FQGNSA. In nucleotides, the CDR3 is TGTGCCAGCAGCTTAGCGCTGGGACAGGCAACCTATAATTCACCCCTCCACTTT. Translating it yields CASSLALGQATYNSPLHF.

This chain links TRBV27 with TRBJ1-5, with D perhaps matching TRBD1 (5 bases). The germline CDR1 and CDR2 sequences are MNHEY and SMNVEV (reference sequence). V was clipped by 10 bases and J by 6 bases, with 16 bases between them. The length of the CDR3 is 13 residues. The CDR3 coding sequence is TGTGCCACCCCCCGGGGGAGTGGTCAGCCCCAGCATTTT. It translates to CATPRGSGQPQHF.

This chain joins TRBV29-1 and TRBJ1-3, with 8 bases fitting TRBD1. CDR3 length: 13 amino acids. J was trimmed by 4 bases and V by 5 bases; bases with no gene match: 4. Germline CDR1 SQVTM, CDR2 ANQGSEA. In DNA, the CDR3 is TGCAGCGTTAAGACAGGGGAGGGAAACACCATATATTTT. Its protein product is CSVKTGEGNTIYF.

The chain uses TRBV19 and TRBJ1-6; TRBD1 might be the D (5 bases). V was pared by 2 bases and J by 0 bases, with 5 bases between. Germline-derived CDR1 and CDR2 are LNHDA and SQIVND (reference sequence). The CDR3 is 15 amino acids. CDR3 DNA sequence: TGTGCCAGTAGTATAACAGGCTCCTATAATTCACCCCTCCACTTT. This sequence encodes CASSITGSYNSPLHF.

V is TRBV7-9 and J is TRBJ2-3, with D possibly matching TRBD2 (6 bases). The ends were cut back, 6 bases at V and 0 bases at J, with 16 bases in the middle. Germline CDR1 and CDR2: SEHNR and FQNEAQ (reference sequence). The CDR3 totals 16 residues. CDR3 sequence reads: CASRELAVTSTDTQYF. The CDR3 DNA sequence: TGTGCCAGCAGGGAACTAGCTGTCACTAGCACAGATACGCAGTATTTT. Full variable domain (remainder filled in from reference TRBV7-9 and TRBJ2-3): DTGVSQNPRHKITKRGQNVTFRCDPISEHNRLYWYRQTLGQGPEFLTYFQNEAQLEKSRLLSDRFSAERPKGSFSTLEIQRTEQGDSAMYLCASRELAVTSTDTQYFGPGTRLTVL.

In this sample, this clone turned up once. CDR3 DNA sequence: TGTGCCAGCAGCTCAGCCGGGGGGGCCGGGAAGACCCAGTACTTC. It translates to CASSSAGGAGKTQYF. The V and J genes are TRBV5-6 and TRBJ2-5; 8 bases fit TRBD2. Germline CDR1 reads SGHDT; CDR2 reads YYEEEE. V lost 3 bases, J lost 6 bases, and 10 bases stayed unmatched. The CDR3 extends over 15 amino acids.

The CDR3 DNA reads TGCGCCAGCAGCCAAGAACAGGGAATGAACACTGAAGCTTTCTTT. This encodes CASSQEQGMNTEAFF. This chain joins TRBV4-3 and TRBJ1-1, with D possibly matching TRBD1 (6 bases). The germline CDR1 and CDR2 sequences are LGHNA and YSLEER. The CDR3 contains 15 residues. V was shortened by 0 bases and J by 0 bases, with 8 bases between the two germline ends.

This chain uses TRBV4-2 with TRBJ2-5; TRBD2 matches at 7 bases. The CDR3 consists of 17 residues. V shed 6 bases and J 1 base; nucleotides not matched to a gene: 14. Germline V CDR1 and CDR2: LGHNA, YNFKEQ. In DNA form, the CDR3 reads TGTGCCAGCAGTCCAACCGAGCGGGGCCCTCTCCAAGAGACCCAGTACTTC. This codes for CASSPTERGPLQETQYF.

V is TRBV6-6 and J is TRBJ1-1, with D perhaps TRBD1 (6 bases). The CDR3 is 15 residues long. Germline V gives CDR1 MNHNY, CDR2 SVGAGI (reference sequence). V was shortened by 1 base and J by 2 bases, with 11 bases between the two germline ends. The CDR3 reads CASSYLRGLNTEAFF. CDR3 DNA: TGTGCCAGCAGTTACTTGCGGGGGCTTAACACTGAAGCTTTCTTT.

CDR3 in amino acids: CASAGTGGSDEQFF. The DNA for the CDR3 is TGTGCCAGCGCCGGGACAGGGGGTTCCGATGAGCAGTTCTTC. The J gene is TRBJ2-1, the V gene TRBV6-6, with TRBD1 matching 11 bases. The CDR3 sequence is 14 residues long. CDR1 and CDR2 from the germline V gene are MNHNY and SVGAGI (reference sequence). The V gene end was trimmed by 8 bases and the J gene end by 8 bases; junction bases not matched to a gene: 8.

CDR3 region: CASSPVGQGYEQYF. CDR3 nucleotide sequence: TGTGCCAGCAGTCCGGTGGGACAGGGCTACGAGCAGTACTTC. The J gene is TRBJ2-5, the V gene TRBV25-1, with 9 bases fitting TRBD1. The J call may be in error: the DNA end matches TRBJ2-7 better. The CDR3 length is 14 residues. Looked up from germline, CDR1 is MGHDK and CDR2 is SYGVNS.

The V call is TRBV5-1, the J call TRBJ2-5; TRBD2 matches at 10 bases. The J call is doubtful: the DNA matches TRBJ2-7 better. The length of the CDR3 is 16 residues. Germline CDR1 is SGHRS and CDR2 is YFSETQ. CDR3 sequence: CASSLGLAGASYEQYF. The CDR3 DNA follows: TGCGCCAGCAGCTTGGGTCTAGCGGGGGCCTCCTACGAGCAGTACTTC.

J is TRBJ2-2 and V is TRBV10-1; D is possibly TRBD2 (5 bases). The germline V gene encodes CDR1 WNHNN and CDR2 SYGVQD (reference sequence). With 5 bases removed from V and 8 bases from J, the gap between germline ends came to 18 bases. This CDR3 has 15 residues. DNA of the CDR3: TGCGCCAGCAGTCCATCGGGGATAACCGAGGGGGAGCTGTTTTTT. Translated: CASSPSGITEGELFF.

The chain is built from TRBV25-1 and TRBJ1-3; possibly TRBD1 for D (6 bases). Germline CDR1 is MGHDK and CDR2 is SYGVNS. This CDR3 region has 15 residues. Trimming pared 0 bases from V and 4 bases from J, leaving 10 bases between. The CDR3 loop is CASSEYGGGGNTIYF. The CDR3, as DNA: TGTGCCAGCAGTGAATATGGGGGGGGCGGAAACACCATATATTTT.

This chain uses TRBV18 with TRBJ1-2, with a tentative D call TRBD1 (6 bases). Trimming cost V 2 bases and J 2 bases, with 15 bases left between them. The CDR3 is made up of 16 amino acids. Germline values: CDR1 KGHSH, CDR2 LQKENI. Here the CDR3 reads CASSPTFAGANYGYTF. The CDR3 DNA reads as TGTGCCAGCTCACCAACGTTTGCAGGGGCCAACTATGGCTACACCTTC.

In regard to this clone: This same CDR3 is encoded by further DNA sequences in the sample. The rearrangement uses TRBV15 and TRBJ1-4; no reliable D call. The CDR3 consists of 16 residues. Germline V gene data show CDR1 as LNHNV and CDR2 as YYDKDF (reference sequence). V was shortened by 0 bases and J by 0 bases, with 8 bases between the two germline ends. CDR3 in amino acids: CATSRDRVATNEKLFF. The CDR3 DNA reads as TGTGCCACCAGCAGAGATCGGGTTGCAACTAATGAAAAACTGTTTTTT.

The J gene is TRBJ2-7, the V gene TRBV27; TRBD2 is a possible D gene (6 bases). This CDR3 has 13 residues. V was pared by 5 bases and J by 3 bases, with 11 bases between. CDR1 and CDR2 from the germline V gene are MNHEY and SMNVEV (reference sequence). CDR3 sequence: CASSPGTRYEQYF. The CDR3 coding sequence is TGTGCCAGCAGTCCCGGGACTCGCTACGAGCAGTACTTC.

This chain joins TRBV7-2 and TRBJ2-7, with D perhaps matching TRBD1 (5 bases). The V end was cut by 3 bases, the J end by 2 bases, with 11 bases between. CDR1 SGHTA and CDR2 FQGNSA come from the germline V gene. The CDR3 is made up of 14 amino acids. CDR3 residues: CASSFIQGTYEQYF. CDR3 bases: TGTGCCAGCAGCTTTATCCAGGGTACCTACGAGCAGTACTTC. Looking up the rest from reference TRBV7-2 and TRBJ2-7 gives the full variable domain: GAGVSQSPSNKVTEKGKDVELRCDPISGHTALYWYRQSLGQGLEFLIYFQGNSAPDKSGLPSDRFSAERTGGSVSTLTIQRTQQEDSAVYLCASSFIQGTYEQYFGPGTRLTVT.

J is TRBJ2-1 and V is TRBV7-2; 7 positions agree with TRBD2. The germline gives CDR1 SGHTA, CDR2 FQGNSA. The CDR3 is 15 residues long. V dropped 2 bases and J dropped 3; count of bases not matched to a gene: 4. The CDR3: CASSLWGGGYNEQFF. CDR3 bases: TGTGCCAGCAGCTTATGGGGCGGGGGCTACAATGAGCAGTTCTTC.

This clone was picked up a small number of times. V is TRBV6-6 and J is TRBJ2-7; TRBD1 aligns across 7 bases. V gave up 4 bases and J gave up 3 bases; unmatched junction bases: 3. Looked up from germline, CDR1 is MNHNY and CDR2 is SVGAGI (reference sequence). CDR3 size: 13 residues. The CDR3 loop is CASSLTGNYEQYF. CDR3 nucleotides: TGTGCCAGCAGTTTGACAGGGAACTACGAGCAGTACTTC.

This chain links TRBV19 with TRBJ2-5; 9 nucleotides match TRBD1. The V segment lost 5 bases and the J segment 4 bases; nucleotides outside the gene matches: 5. This CDR3 is 14 amino acids long. Germline CDR1 and CDR2: LNHDA and SQIVND (reference sequence). As DNA, the CDR3 is TGTGCCAGTAGTTCCGGGACAGGGCCAGAGACCCAGTACTTC. Its protein is CASSSGTGPETQYF.

This clone was seen a few times. The CDR3, as DNA: TGCGCCAGCAGCCGCCTTAACAGCGGCTCCTACGAGCAGTACTTC. Its translation: CASSRLNSGSYEQYF. V usage is TRBV5-1 and J usage is TRBJ2-7, with a tentative D call TRBD2 (5 bases). Germline lookup yields CDR1 SGHRS and CDR2 YFSETQ. This CDR3 has 15 amino acids. The V end lost 4 bases, the J end lost 0 bases, and 14 bases lay between the germline ends. The whole variable domain, filled in from reference TRBV5-1 and TRBJ2-7, reads KAGVTQTPRYLIKTRGQQVTLSCSPISGHRSVSWYQQTPGQGLQFLFEYFSETQRNKGNFPGRFSGRQFSNSRSEMNVSTLELGDSALYLCASSRLNSGSYEQYFGPGTRLTVT.

Regarding this clone: The same CDR3 also results from other DNA sequences found in this sample. The rearrangement joins TRBV5-1 to TRBJ2-2; D might be TRBD1 (6 bases). This CDR3 is 13 amino acids long. Trimming pared 2 bases from V and 4 bases from J, leaving 6 bases between. The V gene's germline CDR1 is SGHRS and CDR2 YFSETQ. The CDR3 reads CASSLQGTGELFF. CDR3 bases: TGCGCCAGCAGCTTACAGGGCACCGGGGAGCTGTTTTTT.

CDR3 sequence: CASSLARGSNYGYTF. The CDR3, as DNA: TGTGCCAGCAGCTTAGCCCGGGGGTCAAACTATGGCTACACCTTC. The chain links TRBV11-3 to TRBJ1-2; TRBD1 is a possible D gene (5 bases). V lost 1 base to trimming and J lost 2 bases, with 11 bases between them. Germline CDR1 reads SGHNT; CDR2 reads YENEEA. The CDR3 consists of 15 residues.

The gene calls are TRBV13 and TRBJ2-1; 12 bases are a match to TRBD2. Germline CDR1 PRHDT, CDR2 FYEKMQ (reference sequence). The CDR3 spans 15 residues. Trimming removed 5 bases from V and 8 bases from J; junction bases left unmatched: 7. The CDR3 bases are TGTGCCAGCAGCCTGACTAGCGGGGGACCCCATGAGCAGTTCTTC. It translates to CASSLTSGGPHEQFF.

This chain links TRBV13 with TRBJ1-2; D not certain. This CDR3 is 14 amino acids long. Germline-derived CDR1 and CDR2 are PRHDT and FYEKMQ (reference sequence). The ends were cut back, 3 bases at V and 4 bases at J, with 12 bases in the middle. CDR3 bases: TGTGCCAGCAGCTTGCGGTCAGAGGGCTATGGCTACACCTTC. As protein: CASSLRSEGYGYTF.

The chain combines TRBV7-9 with TRBJ2-2; 10 bases map to TRBD2. The germline V gene encodes CDR1 SEHNR and CDR2 FQNEAQ (reference sequence). V lost 4 bases and J lost 4; bases outside the gene matches: 9. This CDR3 has 17 amino acids. The CDR3 sequence is CASSSAPSGGATGELFF. The DNA for the CDR3 is TGTGCCAGCAGCTCGGCCCCGAGCGGGGGGGCCACCGGGGAGCTGTTTTTT.

The V gene is TRBV11-3, the J gene TRBJ1-1, with 9 bases fitting TRBD1. This CDR3 region has 16 residues. Looked up from germline, CDR1 is SGHNT and CDR2 is YENEEA. V lost 1 base, J lost 3 bases, and 6 bases stayed unmatched. The CDR3 sequence: CASSLGDRVYDTEAFF. CDR3 sequence (DNA): TGTGCCAGCAGCTTAGGGGACAGGGTATATGACACTGAAGCTTTCTTT.

This sequence joins TRBV19 and TRBJ1-2; a weak D match, TRBD1 (6 bases). Germline loops: CDR1 LNHDA, CDR2 SQIVND (reference sequence). This CDR3 spans 13 amino acids. Between the trimmed V and J ends, which lost 5 bases and 9 bases, there was a span of 16 bases. The CDR3 region is CASSQTGTKSYTF. DNA for the CDR3: TGTGCCAGTAGTCAAACAGGGACTAAAAGCTACACCTTC.

The rearrangement joins TRBV15 to TRBJ2-1, with a tentative D call TRBD2 (6 bases). Germline assignment: CDR1 LNHNV and CDR2 YYDKDF (reference sequence). The V gene lost 1 base and the J gene lost 3 bases, with 10 bases spanning the gap. The CDR3 is made up of 15 amino acids. The CDR3 protein is CATSRVGLGYNEQFF. The CDR3 bases are TGTGCCACCAGCAGAGTGGGACTTGGCTACAATGAGCAGTTCTTC.